A selection of T cell receptor beta chains follows, all from one sample in a study of cytomegalovirus exposure and HLA in healthy donors. The method was immunoSEQ multiplex PCR; TCRdb's version includes in-frame clones alone and lacks a portion of them. The sample carries 100,000 to 120,000 clones, approximately 82% recorded once. The sequenced material came from PBMCs. The receptors derive from a man aged 25-45 years in good health and CMV-seropositive. The CDR3 runs from the conserved cysteine through the conserved F or W. Each record gives: clone size, V gene, D gene, J gene, CDR3 protein, CDR3 DNA. A D gene is named only where the DNA matches it firmly. Rows may omit the clone size; those that give it use once, few, many or a size class.

-	TRBV28	-	TRBJ2-1	CASSQDYNEQFF	TGTGCCAGCAGTCAGGACTACAATGAGCAGTTCTTC
-	TRBV11-2	-	TRBJ1-2	CASHRESDYGYTF	TGTGCCAGCCACAGGGAAAGCGACTATGGCTACACCTTC
-	TRBV6-1	-	TRBJ2-7	CASSEVGSTVDEQYF	TGTGCCAGCAGTGAGGTTGGGTCTACAGTCGACGAGCAGTACTTC
-	TRBV15	TRBD1	TRBJ2-1	CATSTRQGASTSYNEQFF	TGTGCCACCAGCACAAGACAGGGGGCTTCCACCTCCTACAATGAGCAGTTCTTC
-	TRBV10-2	TRBD2	TRBJ2-5	CASSDLTQRAGQETQYF	TGCGCCAGCAGTGATCTGACACAGAGAGCGGGGCAAGAGACCCAGTACTTC
-	TRBV10-1	TRBD1	TRBJ1-6	CASSESNDRTGVVSPLHF	TGCGCCAGCAGTGAGTCGAATGATAGGACAGGCGTCGTTTCACCCCTCCACTTT
-	TRBV19	TRBD1	TRBJ2-5	CASSIGQGQETQYF	TGTGCCAGTAGTATCGGACAGGGGCAAGAGACCCAGTACTTC
-	TRBV4-1	TRBD1	TRBJ2-3	CASSQAAGTARKRRTDTQYF	TGCGCCAGCAGCCAAGCAGCAGGGACAGCCCGAAAACGGCGCACAGATACGCAGTATTTT
-	TRBV27	-	TRBJ1-1	CASSSIYLKNTEAFF	TGTGCCAGCAGTTCCATCTATTTAAAGAACACTGAAGCTTTCTTT
-	TRBV27	TRBD1	TRBJ2-2	CASSPDRGQDGELFF	TGTGCCAGCAGTCCGGACAGGGGGCAGGACGGGGAGCTGTTTTTT
-	TRBV10-3	TRBD1	TRBJ1-2	CAIRGQGGPYGYTF	TGTGCCATCAGGGGACAGGGTGGGCCCTATGGCTACACCTTC
-	TRBV5-6	TRBD1	TRBJ1-5	CASSFGQGVSNQPQHF	TGTGCCAGCAGCTTTGGACAGGGTGTTAGCAATCAGCCCCAGCATTTT
-	TRBV5-1	TRBD2	TRBJ2-3	CASSMSGARGTDTQYF	TGCGCCAGCAGCATGAGCGGGGCTCGTGGCACAGATACGCAGTATTTT
few	TRBV27	TRBD1	TRBJ2-7	CASSSPGQGSEQYF	TGTGCCAGCAGTTCCCCGGGACAGGGTTCCGAGCAGTACTTC
-	TRBV4-3	TRBD1	TRBJ1-2	CASSQEGQGSYGYTF	TGCGCCAGCAGCCAAGAGGGACAGGGGTCCTACGGCTACACCTTC
-	TRBV4-1	-	TRBJ1-3	CASSQEPGISGNTIYF	TGCGCCAGCAGCCAAGAGCCGGGAATCTCTGGAAACACCATATATTTT
-	TRBV7-9	TRBD1	TRBJ1-1	CSSSSGQGTEAFF	TGTTCCAGCAGCTCGGGACAGGGCACTGAAGCTTTCTTT
few	TRBV18	TRBD2	TRBJ2-3	CASSPSLAGGKDTQYF	TGTGCCAGCTCACCATCGCTAGCGGGGGGGAAGGATACGCAGTATTTT
few	TRBV27	-	TRBJ1-4	CASSWGGEEKLFF	TGTGCCAGCAGTTGGGGGGGGGAGGAAAAACTGTTTTTT
-	TRBV7-9	-	TRBJ2-1	CASSRYRDMGNEQFF	TGTGCCAGCAGCAGATACAGGGATATGGGCAATGAGCAGTTCTTC
-	TRBV2	TRBD1	TRBJ2-5	CASGTGGETQYF	TGTGCCAGCGGGACAGGGGGAGAGACCCAGTACTTC
-	TRBV4-3	TRBD1	TRBJ1-1	CASSRQDRGGTEAFF	TGCGCCAGCAGCCGACAGGACAGGGGCGGCACTGAAGCTTTCTTT
-	TRBV28	-	TRBJ1-2	CASSLPPHYTF	TGTGCCAGCAGTTTACCCCCCCACTACACCTTC
-	TRBV25-1	-	TRBJ2-5	CASSGGETQYF	TGTGCCAGCAGTGGAGGCGAGACCCAGTACTTC
-	TRBV5-5	TRBD1	TRBJ1-4	CASSSGTGDEKLFF	TGTGCCAGCAGCTCCGGGACAGGAGATGAAAAACTGTTTTTT
-	TRBV28	-	TRBJ1-2	CASSPFDEGYGYTF	TGTGCCAGCAGTCCTTTTGATGAGGGCTATGGCTACACCTTC
-	TRBV30	TRBD2	TRBJ2-1	CAWASGGPHNEQFF	TGTGCCTGGGCTTCGGGGGGGCCCCACAATGAGCAGTTCTTC
-	TRBV14	TRBD1	TRBJ1-3	CASSRTGRNTIYF	TGTGCCAGCAGTCGGACAGGGAGAAACACCATATATTTT
-	TRBV9	TRBD1	TRBJ1-1	CASSVENWDRGTEAFF	TGTGCCAGCAGCGTAGAAAACTGGGACAGGGGCACTGAAGCTTTCTTT
-	TRBV29-1	-	TRBJ2-1	CSVARGPEEQFF	TGCAGCGTTGCGCGGGGGCCGGAGGAGCAGTTCTTC
-	TRBV2	TRBD2	TRBJ2-3	CASSEFVGGGSDTQYF	TGTGCCAGCAGTGAATTCGTCGGGGGGGGATCGGATACGCAGTATTTT
-	TRBV5-1	TRBD2	TRBJ2-1	CASSSPSSGGTNNEQFF	TGCGCCAGCAGCTCGCCATCTAGCGGGGGGACTAACAATGAGCAGTTCTTC
-	TRBV9	TRBD1	TRBJ2-5	CASRPGQGFQETQYF	TGTGCCAGCAGACCCGGACAGGGGTTCCAAGAGACCCAGTACTTC
-	TRBV9	-	TRBJ1-5	CASSVGGSNQPQHF	TGTGCCAGCAGCGTAGGGGGCAGCAATCAGCCCCAGCATTTT
-	TRBV7-6	-	TRBJ1-2	CASSLYPPGQGGYGYTF	TGTGCCAGCAGCTTATATCCCCCCGGCCAAGGCGGCTATGGCTACACCTTC
-	TRBV6-1	-	TRBJ2-7	CASSARAPTYEQYF	TGTGCCAGCAGTGCGCGGGCCCCAACCTACGAGCAGTACTTC
-	TRBV29-1	-	TRBJ1-2	CSAAAGGERGYTF	TGCAGCGCCGCGGCCGGAGGGGAGCGTGGCTACACCTTC
-	TRBV5-5	TRBD1	TRBJ2-6	CASSFQRGTGGSGANVLTF	TGTGCCAGCAGCTTCCAGAGGGGGACAGGGGGCTCTGGGGCCAACGTCCTGACTTTC
-	TRBV27	TRBD1	TRBJ1-1	CASSHRGGTEAFF	TGTGCCAGCAGCCACAGGGGGGGCACTGAAGCTTTCTTT